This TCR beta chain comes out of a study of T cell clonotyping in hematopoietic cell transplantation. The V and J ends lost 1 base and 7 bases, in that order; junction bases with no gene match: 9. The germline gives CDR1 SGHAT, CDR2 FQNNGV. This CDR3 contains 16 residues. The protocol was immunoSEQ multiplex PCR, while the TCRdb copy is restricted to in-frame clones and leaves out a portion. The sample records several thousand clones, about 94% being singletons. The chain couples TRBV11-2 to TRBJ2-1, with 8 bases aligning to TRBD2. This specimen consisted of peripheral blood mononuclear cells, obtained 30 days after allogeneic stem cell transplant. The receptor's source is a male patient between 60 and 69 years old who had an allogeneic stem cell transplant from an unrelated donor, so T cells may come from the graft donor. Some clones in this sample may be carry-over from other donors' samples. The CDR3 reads CASSLVRAGVGNEQFF. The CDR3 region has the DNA TGTGCCAGCAGCTTAGTCCGAGCGGGAGTGGGTAATGAGCAGTTCTTC.